This record concerns one T cell receptor (beta chain) sequence. This record comes from a study of T cell responses to AZD1222 COVID-19 vaccine. This CDR3 has 16 residues. V was cut by 6 bases and J by 8 bases, with 23 bases left in between. Germline lookup yields CDR1 LGHDT and CDR2 YNNKEL (reference sequence). Sequencing used immunoSEQ multiplex PCR; TCRdb keeps in-frame clones, though not all of them. This sample carries under 150,000 clones, roughly 92% of them seen once, and the ten largest clones take around 1.1%. The chain combines TRBV3-1 (or the pseudogene TRBV3-2) with TRBJ2-1, with TRBD2 as a possible D gene (5 bases). This TCR was sampled from an adult who received the AZD1222 COVID-19 vaccine. This specimen consisted of peripheral blood, obtained 28 days after the second AZD1222 dose. CDR3: CASRRVLPRGGDEQFF. The CDR3 DNA reads as TGTGCCAGCAGACGGGTTCTACCCCGAGGAGGCGATGAGCAGTTCTTC.